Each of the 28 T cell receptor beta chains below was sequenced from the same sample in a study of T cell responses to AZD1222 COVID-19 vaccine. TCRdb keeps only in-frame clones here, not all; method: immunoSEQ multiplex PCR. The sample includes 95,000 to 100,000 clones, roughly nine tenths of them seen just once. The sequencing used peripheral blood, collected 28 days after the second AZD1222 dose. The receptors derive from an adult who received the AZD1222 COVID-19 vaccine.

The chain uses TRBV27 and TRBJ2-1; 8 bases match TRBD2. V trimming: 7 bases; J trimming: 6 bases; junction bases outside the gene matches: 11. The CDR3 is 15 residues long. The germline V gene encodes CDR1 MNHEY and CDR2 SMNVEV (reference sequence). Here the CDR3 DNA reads TGTGCCAGCAATAAGCTCCGGGAGGGGCCCAATGAGCAGTTCTTC. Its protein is CASNKLREGPNEQFF.

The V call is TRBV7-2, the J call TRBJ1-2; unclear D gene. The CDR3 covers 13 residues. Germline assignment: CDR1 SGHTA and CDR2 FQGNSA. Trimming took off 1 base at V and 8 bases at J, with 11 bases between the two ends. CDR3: CASSLDGRRGYTF. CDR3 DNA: TGTGCCAGCAGCTTAGACGGTCGGCGCGGCTACACCTTC.

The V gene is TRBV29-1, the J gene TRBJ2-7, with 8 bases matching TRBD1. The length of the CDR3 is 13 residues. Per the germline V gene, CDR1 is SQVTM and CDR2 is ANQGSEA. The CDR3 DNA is TGCAGTTCCCTATCGACAGGGGCCGGCGAGCAGTACTTC. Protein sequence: CSSLSTGAGEQYF.

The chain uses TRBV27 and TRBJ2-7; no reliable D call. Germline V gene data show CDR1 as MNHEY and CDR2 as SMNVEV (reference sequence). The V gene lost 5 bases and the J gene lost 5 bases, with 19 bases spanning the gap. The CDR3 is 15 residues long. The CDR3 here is CASSKKALWLDEQYF. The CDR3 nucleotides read TGTGCCAGCAGTAAAAAAGCTCTTTGGTTGGACGAGCAGTACTTC.

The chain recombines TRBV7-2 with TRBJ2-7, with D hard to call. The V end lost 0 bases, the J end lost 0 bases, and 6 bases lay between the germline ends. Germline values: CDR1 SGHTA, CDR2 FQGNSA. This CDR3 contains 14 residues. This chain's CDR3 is CASSLAQASYEQYF. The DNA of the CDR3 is TGTGCCAGCAGCTTAGCACAAGCCTCCTACGAGCAGTACTTC.

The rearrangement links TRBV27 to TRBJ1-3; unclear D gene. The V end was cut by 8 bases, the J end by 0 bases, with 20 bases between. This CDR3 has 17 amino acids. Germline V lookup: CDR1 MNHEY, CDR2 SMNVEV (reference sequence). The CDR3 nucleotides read TGTGCCAGCTCCCCTAGGCACCTAGAGAGCTCTGGAAACACCATATATTTT. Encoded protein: CASSPRHLESSGNTIYF.

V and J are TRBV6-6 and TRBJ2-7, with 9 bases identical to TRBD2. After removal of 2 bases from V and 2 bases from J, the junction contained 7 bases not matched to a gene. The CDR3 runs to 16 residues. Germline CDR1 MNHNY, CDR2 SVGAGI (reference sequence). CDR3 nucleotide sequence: TGTGCCAGCAGTTACCCTCCGGGACTAGCCCCCTACGAGCAGTACTTC. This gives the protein CASSYPPGLAPYEQYF.

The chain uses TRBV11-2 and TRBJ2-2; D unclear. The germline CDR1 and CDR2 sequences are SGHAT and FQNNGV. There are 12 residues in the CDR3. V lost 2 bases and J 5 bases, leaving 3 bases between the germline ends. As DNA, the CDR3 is TGTGCCAGCAGCTTAAGTACCGGGGAGCTGTTTTTT. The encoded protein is CASSLSTGELFF.

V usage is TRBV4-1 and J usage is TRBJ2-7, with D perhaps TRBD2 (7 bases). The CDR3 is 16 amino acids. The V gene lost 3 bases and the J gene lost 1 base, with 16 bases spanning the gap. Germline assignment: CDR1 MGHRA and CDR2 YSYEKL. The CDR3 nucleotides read TGCGCCAGCAGCCAGATAGGGGGGGCAAATTCCTACGAGCAGTACTTC. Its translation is CASSQIGGANSYEQYF.

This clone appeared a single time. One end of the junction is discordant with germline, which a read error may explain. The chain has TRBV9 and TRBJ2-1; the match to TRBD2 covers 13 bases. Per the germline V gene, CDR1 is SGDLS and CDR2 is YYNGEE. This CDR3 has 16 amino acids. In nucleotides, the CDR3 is TGTGCCAGCAGCGTAACTAGCGGGAGGGCCTGGGGTGAGAAGTTCTTC. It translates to CASSVTSGRAWGEKFF.

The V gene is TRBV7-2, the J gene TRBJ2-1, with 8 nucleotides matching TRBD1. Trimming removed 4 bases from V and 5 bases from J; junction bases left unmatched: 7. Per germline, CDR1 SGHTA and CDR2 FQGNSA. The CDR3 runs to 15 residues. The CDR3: CASSSGQVGDNEQFF. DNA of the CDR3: TGTGCCAGCAGCTCGGGACAGGTCGGAGACAATGAGCAGTTCTTC.

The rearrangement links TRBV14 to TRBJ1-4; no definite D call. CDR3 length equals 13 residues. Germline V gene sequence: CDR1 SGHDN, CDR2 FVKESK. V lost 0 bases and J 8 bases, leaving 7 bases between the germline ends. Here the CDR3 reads CASSQDFGEKLFF. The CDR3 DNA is TGTGCCAGCAGCCAAGACTTCGGGGAAAAACTGTTTTTT.

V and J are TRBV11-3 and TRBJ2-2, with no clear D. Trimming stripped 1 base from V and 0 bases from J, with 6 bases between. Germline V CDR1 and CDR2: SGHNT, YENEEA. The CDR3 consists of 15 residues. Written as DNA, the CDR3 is TGTGCCAGCAGCTTAGTCGGCACGAACACCGGGGAGCTGTTTTTT. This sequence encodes CASSLVGTNTGELFF. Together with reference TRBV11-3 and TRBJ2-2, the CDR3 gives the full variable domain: EAGVVQSPRYKIIEKKQPVAFWCNPISGHNTLYWYLQNLGQGPELLIRYENEEAVDDSQLPKDRFSAERLKGVDSTLKIQPAELGDSAVYLCASSLVGTNTGELFFGEGSRLTVL.

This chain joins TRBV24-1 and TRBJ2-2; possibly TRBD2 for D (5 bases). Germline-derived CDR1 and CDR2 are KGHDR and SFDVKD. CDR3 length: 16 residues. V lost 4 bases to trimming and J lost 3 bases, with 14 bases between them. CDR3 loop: CATSEGSFVHTGELFF. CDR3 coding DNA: TGTGCCACCAGTGAGGGGAGTTTTGTCCACACCGGGGAGCTGTTTTTT.

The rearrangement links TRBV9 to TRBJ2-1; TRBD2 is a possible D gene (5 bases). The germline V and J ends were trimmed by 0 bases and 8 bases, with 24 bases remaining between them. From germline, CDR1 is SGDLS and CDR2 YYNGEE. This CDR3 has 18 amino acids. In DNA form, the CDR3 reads TGTGCCAGCAGCGTAGCCATGTCGGGGTTCACCCGGAGCGATGAGCAGTTCTTC. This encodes CASSVAMSGFTRSDEQFF.

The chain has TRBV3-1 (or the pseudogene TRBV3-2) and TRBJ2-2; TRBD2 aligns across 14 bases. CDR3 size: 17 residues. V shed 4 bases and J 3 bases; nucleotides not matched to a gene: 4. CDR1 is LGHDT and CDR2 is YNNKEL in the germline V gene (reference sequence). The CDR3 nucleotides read TGTGCCAGCAGCCGGAGACTAGCGGGAGGGTACACCGGGGAGCTGTTTTTT. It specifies CASSRRLAGGYTGELFF.

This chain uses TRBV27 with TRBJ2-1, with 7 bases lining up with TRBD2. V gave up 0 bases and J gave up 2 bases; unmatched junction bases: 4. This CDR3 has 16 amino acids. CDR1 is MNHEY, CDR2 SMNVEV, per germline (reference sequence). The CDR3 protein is CASSLSAGATYNEQFF. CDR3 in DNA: TGTGCCAGCAGTTTATCGGCGGGAGCAACCTACAATGAGCAGTTCTTC.

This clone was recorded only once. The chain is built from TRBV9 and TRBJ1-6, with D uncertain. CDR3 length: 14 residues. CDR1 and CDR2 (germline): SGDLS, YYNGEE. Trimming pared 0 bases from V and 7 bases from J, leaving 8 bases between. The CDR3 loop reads CASSVEQTNSPLHF. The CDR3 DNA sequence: TGTGCCAGCAGCGTAGAACAGACCAATTCACCCCTCCACTTT.

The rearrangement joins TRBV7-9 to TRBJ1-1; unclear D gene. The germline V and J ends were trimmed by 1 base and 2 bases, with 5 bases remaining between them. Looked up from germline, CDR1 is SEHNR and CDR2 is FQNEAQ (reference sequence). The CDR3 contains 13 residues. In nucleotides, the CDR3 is TGTGCCAGCAGCTTAGTGATAAACACTGAAGCTTTCTTT. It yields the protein CASSLVINTEAFF.

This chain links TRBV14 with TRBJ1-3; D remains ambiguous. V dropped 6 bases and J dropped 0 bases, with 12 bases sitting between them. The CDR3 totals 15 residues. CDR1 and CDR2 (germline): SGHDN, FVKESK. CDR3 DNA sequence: TGTGCCAGCAGTTTTCTGGGTCTCTCTGGAAACACCATATATTTT. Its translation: CASSFLGLSGNTIYF.

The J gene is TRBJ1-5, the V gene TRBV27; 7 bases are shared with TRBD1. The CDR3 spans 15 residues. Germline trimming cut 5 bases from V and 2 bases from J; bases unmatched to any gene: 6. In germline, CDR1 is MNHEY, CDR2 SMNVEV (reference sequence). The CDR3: CASSPQGLGNQPQHF. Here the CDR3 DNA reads TGTGCCAGCAGTCCACAGGGGTTGGGCAATCAGCCCCAGCATTTT.

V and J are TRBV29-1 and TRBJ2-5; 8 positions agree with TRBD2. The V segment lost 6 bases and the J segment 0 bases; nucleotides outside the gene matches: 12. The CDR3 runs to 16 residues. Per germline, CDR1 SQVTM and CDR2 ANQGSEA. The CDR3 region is CSVLDLAGRYQETQYF. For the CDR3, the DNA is TGCAGCGTACTCGACCTAGCGGGCCGTTACCAAGAGACCCAGTACTTC.

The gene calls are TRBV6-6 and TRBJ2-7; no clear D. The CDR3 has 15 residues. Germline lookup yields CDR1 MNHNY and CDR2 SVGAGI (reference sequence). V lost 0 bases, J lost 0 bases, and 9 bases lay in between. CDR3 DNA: TGTGCCAGCAGTTACTCGATAGGGCTCTCCTACGAGCAGTACTTC. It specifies CASSYSIGLSYEQYF.

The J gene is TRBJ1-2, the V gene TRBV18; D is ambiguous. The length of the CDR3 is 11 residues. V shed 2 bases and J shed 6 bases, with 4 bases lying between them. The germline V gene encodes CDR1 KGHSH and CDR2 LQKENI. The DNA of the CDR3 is TGTGCCAGCTCACCAAAGGATGGCTACACCTTC. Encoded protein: CASSPKDGYTF.

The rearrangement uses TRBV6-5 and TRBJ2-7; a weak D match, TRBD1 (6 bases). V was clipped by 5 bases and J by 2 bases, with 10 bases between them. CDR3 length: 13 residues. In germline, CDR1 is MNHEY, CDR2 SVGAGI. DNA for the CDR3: TGTGCCAGCAGTCGACAGGTAACCTACGAGCAGTACTTC. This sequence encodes CASSRQVTYEQYF.

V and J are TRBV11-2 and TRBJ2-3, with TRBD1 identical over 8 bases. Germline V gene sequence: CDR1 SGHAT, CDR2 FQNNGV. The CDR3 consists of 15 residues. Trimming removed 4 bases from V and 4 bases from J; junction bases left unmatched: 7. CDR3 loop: CASSSTPRGPDTQYF. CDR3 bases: TGTGCCAGCAGCTCTACACCCAGGGGGCCAGATACGCAGTATTTT.

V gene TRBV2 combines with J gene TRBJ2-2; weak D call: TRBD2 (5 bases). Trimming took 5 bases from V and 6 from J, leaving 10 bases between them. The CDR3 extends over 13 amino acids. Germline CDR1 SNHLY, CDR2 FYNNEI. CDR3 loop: CASSQGLAGELFF. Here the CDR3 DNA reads TGTGCCAGCAGTCAAGGACTGGCCGGGGAGCTGTTTTTT.

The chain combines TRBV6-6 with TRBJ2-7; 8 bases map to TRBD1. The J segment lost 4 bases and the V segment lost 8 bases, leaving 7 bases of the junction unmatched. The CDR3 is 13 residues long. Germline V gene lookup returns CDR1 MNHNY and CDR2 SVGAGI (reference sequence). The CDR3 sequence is CASRQGRNYEQYF. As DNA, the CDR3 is TGTGCCAGCCGACAGGGGCGAAATTACGAGCAGTACTTC.